A single sample is the source of the 17 T cell receptor beta chains below, sequenced in a study of early T cells in non-severe SARS-CoV-2 infection. TCRdb passed the 5' RACE reads through MiXCR, listing each CDR3 protein once. This table holds nearly 30,000 distinct CDR3 sequences, 5.5% to 6.5% found once. Sequenced material: whole blood. Receptors originate from an adult who was a healthcare worker with PCR-confirmed SARS-CoV-2 infection or an uninfected control (not recorded which).

This sequence joins TRBV20-1 and TRBJ2-5; D uncertain. This CDR3 contains 15 residues. The ends were cut back, 0 bases at V and 1 base at J, with 12 bases in the middle. Germline loops: CDR1 DFQATT, CDR2 SNEGSKA (reference sequence). The CDR3 DNA reads as TGCAGTGCTAGAGATCCCGCGACTTTCCAAGAGACCCAGTACTTC. Its protein is CSARDPATFQETQYF.

This clonotype showed up many times. The chain recombines TRBV4-3 with TRBJ2-3, with D tentatively TRBD1 (5 bases). From germline, CDR1 is LGHNA and CDR2 YSLEER. V was shortened by 1 base and J by 0 bases, with 11 bases between the two germline ends. This CDR3 has 16 residues. CDR3 sequence (DNA): TGCGCCAGCAGCCAAGTATACAGGTCAAGCACAGATACGCAGTATTTT. Protein sequence: CASSQVYRSSTDTQYF.

Ten or more counts support this clonotype. The rearrangement links TRBV7-9 to TRBJ1-2; TRBD1 might be the D (6 bases). Trimming stripped 0 bases from V and 5 bases from J, with 19 bases between. The CDR3 loop spans 17 amino acids. Germline V gene sequence: CDR1 SEHNR, CDR2 FQNEAQ (reference sequence). This chain's CDR3 is CASSLAQQGKGKYGYTF. The CDR3 DNA follows: TGTGCCAGCAGCTTAGCCCAACAGGGAAAAGGAAAGTATGGCTACACCTTC. Drawing the rest from reference TRBV7-9 and TRBJ1-2, the complete variable domain is DTGVSQNPRHKITKRGQNVTFRCDPISEHNRLYWYRQTLGQGPEFLTYFQNEAQLEKSRLLSDRFSAERPKGSFSTLEIQRTEQGDSAMYLCASSLAQQGKGKYGYTFGSGTRLTVV.

By sample share, this clonotype is medium-sized. V and J are TRBV20-1 and TRBJ2-3; D could derive from TRBD1 or TRBD2 (5 bases each). Germline-derived CDR1 and CDR2 are DFQATT and SNEGSKA (reference sequence). The CDR3 extends over 15 amino acids. Trimming took 5 bases from V and 0 from J, leaving 15 bases between them. CDR3 DNA: TGCAGTGCTCGCCGTGGGGGTTCTAGCACAGATACGCAGTATTTT. The encoded protein is CSARRGGSSTDTQYF.

The chain couples TRBV7-6 to TRBJ2-1, with no clear D. Germline CDR1 is SGHVS and CDR2 is FNYEAQ. The CDR3 loop spans 15 amino acids. The V end lost 5 bases, the J end lost 2 bases, and 13 bases lay between the germline ends. This CDR3 reads CASSVSGSTYNEQFF. CDR3 in DNA: TGTGCCAGCAGCGTATCAGGTAGCACCTACAATGAGCAGTTCTTC.

There are many counts of this clonotype. The chain links TRBV29-1 to TRBJ2-1; 10 bases match TRBD1. CDR1 is SQVTM, CDR2 ANQGSEA, per germline. The CDR3 is made up of 15 amino acids. The junction had 11 bases not matched to a gene; V was cut back by 4 bases and J by 8 bases. The CDR3: CSVAPGQGGSDEQFF. For the CDR3, the DNA is TGCAGCGTTGCCCCAGGACAGGGGGGTTCGGATGAGCAGTTCTTC.

This clonotype was observed a handful of times. This chain links TRBV13 with TRBJ2-3; unclear D gene. V was shortened by 2 bases and J by 2 bases, with 14 bases between the two germline ends. This CDR3 is built from 16 residues. Per the germline V gene, CDR1 is PRHDT and CDR2 is FYEKMQ (reference sequence). The CDR3 DNA reads TGTGCCAGCAGCTTAAATCCCGGTAGAGCCACAGATACGCAGTATTTT. Amino acid sequence: CASSLNPGRATDTQYF.

This clonotype occurred many times. This chain joins TRBV30 and TRBJ2-7; D possibly corresponds to TRBD2 (5 bases). The germline gives CDR1 GTSNPN, CDR2 SVGIG (reference sequence). The CDR3 runs to 12 residues. V was cut by 2 bases and J by 1 base, with 6 bases left in between. CDR3 bases: TGTGCCTGGAGTTGGGAGTCCTACGAGCAGTACTTC. Protein sequence: CAWSWESYEQYF.

This clonotype was counted many times. J is TRBJ2-3 and V is TRBV6-2 or TRBV6-3, with 9 bases matching TRBD2. In germline, CDR1 is MNHEY, CDR2 SVGEGT. After removal of 2 bases from V and 5 bases from J, the junction contained 17 bases not matched to a gene. CDR3 length: 19 residues. DNA of the CDR3: TGTGCCAGCAGTTACGGAAACAAGCGGGGGGCAGTTGTCAGAGATACGCAGTATTTT. Protein product: CASSYGNKRGAVVRDTQYF.

In this sample, this clonotype turned up many times. The genes are TRBV5-6 and TRBJ2-7; 9 bases map to TRBD1. The trim removed 2 bases at V and 4 bases at J, leaving 4 bases unmatched. Germline V gene data show CDR1 as SGHDT and CDR2 as YYEEEE. CDR3 length: 14 residues. CDR3 nucleotide sequence: TGTGCCAGCAGCTTTGCTGGGACAGGGTACGAGCAGTACTTC. Protein product: CASSFAGTGYEQYF.

This clonotype has only a few counts. The CDR3 nucleotides are TGTGCCAGCAGCAACGGGGGGAGCTCCTACAATGAGCAGTTCTTC. This sequence encodes CASSNGGSSYNEQFF. V is TRBV28 and J is TRBJ2-1, with 7 positions matching TRBD2. CDR1 and CDR2 from the germline V gene are MDHEN and SYDVKM. The CDR3 loop spans 15 amino acids. After removal of 6 bases from V and 0 bases from J, the junction contained 5 bases not matched to a gene. The complete variable domain, with remaining parts taken from reference TRBV28 and TRBJ2-1, reads DVKVTQSSRYLVKRTGEKVFLECVQDMDHENMFWYRQDPGLGLRLIYFSYDVKMKEKGDIPEGYSVSREKKERFSLILESASTNQTSMYLCASSNGGSSYNEQFFGPGTRLTVL.

This clonotype was seen at least ten times. The gene calls are TRBV5-4 and TRBJ2-5; 8 positions match TRBD2. V shed 5 bases, J shed 13 bases, and the junction held 10 bases outside the gene matches. The CDR3 runs 12 residues. Germline V lookup: CDR1 SGHNT, CDR2 YYREEE (reference sequence). CDR3 nucleotide sequence: TGTGCCAGCAGTTCCTCTAGGACTAGCTGGTACTTC. Its translation is CASSSSRTSWYF.

This clonotype turned up a few times. The chain links TRBV18 to TRBJ2-3, with 8 bases identical to TRBD1. This CDR3 contains 17 residues. The J segment lost 5 bases and the V segment lost 3 bases, leaving 13 bases of the junction unmatched. The germline V gene has CDR1 KGHSH and CDR2 LQKENI. The CDR3 sequence is CASSPLSYQGAGDTQYF. The CDR3 DNA reads as TGTGCCAGCTCACCGCTGTCTTATCAGGGGGCCGGAGATACGCAGTATTTT. Supplemented by reference TRBV18 and TRBJ2-3, the full variable domain reads NAGVMQNPRHLVRRRGQEARLRCSPMKGHSHVYWYRQLPEEGLKFMVYLQKENIIDESGMPKERFSAEFPKEGPSILRIQQVVRGDSAAYFCASSPLSYQGAGDTQYFGPGTRLTVL.

Within the sample, this clonotype is medium-sized. The rearrangement joins TRBV6-1 to TRBJ1-2, with D possibly matching TRBD1 (5 bases). The V gene's germline CDR1 is MNHNS and CDR2 SASEGT. The CDR3 loop spans 14 amino acids. V gave up 6 bases and J gave up 4 bases, with 15 bases separating them. CDR3 in amino acids: CASSELQGLYGYTF. CDR3 coding DNA: TGTGCCAGCAGCGAACTGCAGGGTCTCTATGGCTACACCTTC.

This clonotype was observed at least ten times. V is TRBV20-1 and J is TRBJ2-7; 7 nucleotides align to TRBD1. The V gene's germline CDR1 is DFQATT and CDR2 SNEGSKA (reference sequence). V was pared by 5 bases and J by 2 bases, with 9 bases of the junction left unmatched. This CDR3 has 14 amino acids. The CDR3 DNA is TGCAGTGCTGGGGACAGAGAAATTCCCTACGAGCAGTACTTC. As protein: CSAGDREIPYEQYF.

Many counts were recorded for this clonotype. This rearrangement joins TRBV7-2 to TRBJ1-2, with TRBD1 matching over 9 bases. The CDR3 loop spans 15 amino acids. Germline-derived CDR1 and CDR2 are SGHTA and FQGNSA. V trimming: 1 base; J trimming: 5 bases; junction bases outside the gene matches: 5. CDR3 loop: CASSLEGQGRYGYTF. The CDR3 bases are TGTGCCAGCAGCTTAGAGGGACAGGGTCGTTATGGCTACACCTTC.

This clonotype was recorded a few times. The chain uses TRBV28 and TRBJ2-1, with TRBD1 matching 9 bases. This CDR3 is 14 amino acids long. CDR1 and CDR2 from the germline V gene are MDHEN and SYDVKM. J gave up 6 bases and V 5 bases, and 5 bases lay outside the gene matches. CDR3 residues: CASSTGTGTNEQFF. In DNA form, the CDR3 reads TGTGCCAGCAGTACCGGGACAGGGACCAATGAGCAGTTCTTC.